The 9 T cell receptor beta chains presented below share a single source sample, sequenced in a study of T-cell memory formation after mild COVID-19. TCRdb ran MiXCR on the 5' RACE reads and lists one entry per CDR3 protein. The table has 100,000 to 150,000 distinct CDR3 sequences, about 6.5% seen once. The material sequenced was PBMCs or a T cell subset sorted from them (not recorded which). Source of these receptors: an adult woman who had mild COVID-19 (a few samples of this study predate the infection). Cell type and time point are not known.

The table lists this clonotype with many counts. The V gene is TRBV6-2 or TRBV6-3, the J gene TRBJ2-5; D unclear. CDR1 is MNHEY, CDR2 SVGEGT, per germline. This CDR3 region has 13 residues. The V end was cut by 4 bases, the J end by 2 bases, with 8 bases between. CDR3 DNA sequence: TGTGCCAGCAGTTTCCGGCGGCAAGAGACCCAGTACTTC. Protein sequence: CASSFRRQETQYF.

V is TRBV4-2 and J is TRBJ1-2; the D gene is possibly TRBD1 (5 bases). The V end lost 1 base, the J end lost 7 bases, and 10 bases lay between the germline ends. Per germline, CDR1 LGHNA and CDR2 YNFKEQ. The CDR3 is made up of 13 amino acids. The chain's CDR3 is CASSQVGVPGYTF. In nucleotides, the CDR3 is TGTGCCAGCAGCCAAGTGGGGGTTCCTGGCTACACCTTC.

The V gene is TRBV7-2, the J gene TRBJ2-7, with TRBD1 identical over 8 bases. After removal of 1 base from V and 6 bases from J, the junction contained 8 bases not matched to a gene. There are 15 residues in the CDR3. Germline V lookup: CDR1 SGHTA, CDR2 FQGNSA. This CDR3 is CASSLVPDRVSEQYF. DNA of the CDR3: TGTGCCAGCAGCTTAGTCCCGGACAGGGTCAGCGAGCAGTACTTC.

The chain couples TRBV6-6 to TRBJ1-2; D gene unclear. Trimming shortened V by 6 bases and J by 6 bases, and 11 bases separated the two germline ends. Germline CDR1 and CDR2: MNHNY and SVGAGI (reference sequence). The CDR3 has 12 amino acids. In nucleotides, the CDR3 is TGTGCCAGCAGCCGCGATGTTGATGGCTACACCTTC. Translating it yields CASSRDVDGYTF.

This clonotype came up a few times. The chain joins TRBV7-2 to TRBJ2-1, with 11 bases that match TRBD2. V shed 4 bases, J shed 4 bases, and the junction held 3 bases outside the gene matches. Germline V gene data show CDR1 as SGHTA and CDR2 as FQGNSA. The CDR3 has 15 amino acids. CDR3 bases: TGTGCCAGCAGCTCGACTAGCGGGACATACAATGAGCAGTTCTTC. This sequence encodes CASSSTSGTYNEQFF.

A few counts support this clonotype. The gene calls are TRBV2 and TRBJ1-6; D gene uncertain. Trimming shortened V by 5 bases and J by 9 bases, and 11 bases separated the two germline ends. CDR1 is SNHLY and CDR2 is FYNNEI in the germline V gene. The CDR3 has 13 amino acids. The CDR3 loop is CASSPGGGSPLHF. CDR3 DNA: TGTGCCAGCAGTCCCGGCGGCGGTTCACCCCTCCACTTT.

The J gene is TRBJ2-7, the V gene TRBV28; D may be TRBD2 (6 bases). V was clipped by 6 bases and J by 0 bases, with 12 bases between them. Per germline, CDR1 MDHEN and CDR2 SYDVKM. The CDR3 has 14 residues. CDR3 amino acids: CASRLYGSSYEQYF. The CDR3 DNA reads as TGTGCCAGCAGACTATACGGGAGCTCCTACGAGCAGTACTTC. The full variable domain, in which reference TRBV28 and TRBJ2-7 provide the parts outside the CDR3, is DVKVTQSSRYLVKRTGEKVFLECVQDMDHENMFWYRQDPGLGLRLIYFSYDVKMKEKGDIPEGYSVSREKKERFSLILESASTNQTSMYLCASRLYGSSYEQYFGPGTRLTVT.

This clonotype was seen ten or more times. The V call is TRBV5-1, the J call TRBJ2-2, with 11 bases that match TRBD2. The germline gives CDR1 SGHRS, CDR2 YFSETQ. V was clipped by 0 bases and J by 2 bases; unmatched bases: 0. The CDR3 has 16 amino acids. For the CDR3, the DNA is TGCGCCAGCAGCTTGGGACTAGCGGGAAACACCGGGGAGCTGTTTTTT. This codes for CASSLGLAGNTGELFF.

This clonotype was found a few times. The V and J genes are TRBV6-5 and TRBJ2-5; D might be TRBD2 (5 bases). V was trimmed by 0 bases and J by 1 base, leaving 12 bases between them. This CDR3 is 16 amino acids long. The germline CDR1 and CDR2 sequences are MNHEY and SVGAGI. The CDR3 spells CASSYSIGSAQETQYF. In DNA, the CDR3 is TGTGCCAGCAGTTACTCAATAGGGAGCGCCCAAGAGACCCAGTACTTC.